The 23 T cell receptor beta chains in this list originate from one sample, sequenced in a study of T cell responses to AZD1222 COVID-19 vaccine. The data were produced by immunoSEQ multiplex PCR, yet TCRdb's version contains in-frame clones alone and is incomplete. Counted here are approximately 160,000 clones, roughly 94% occurring once; the ten biggest clones make up roughly 5.5%. The sequencing used peripheral blood, collected 28 days after the second AZD1222 dose. The receptors were sampled from an adult who received the AZD1222 COVID-19 vaccine.

The chain employs TRBV6-5 and TRBJ1-1, with D perhaps matching TRBD1 (5 bases). Trimming left V 7 bases short and J 7 bases short, with 19 bases between. Per germline, CDR1 MNHEY and CDR2 SVGAGI. The CDR3 is 14 residues long. The CDR3 is CASTLAQGRGEAFF. In DNA, the CDR3 is TGTGCCAGCACTCTAGCGCAGGGTCGGGGTGAAGCTTTCTTT.

V and J are TRBV7-2 and TRBJ1-2, with a weak D call TRBD1 (6 bases). CDR3 length equals 15 residues. Germline V CDR1 and CDR2: SGHTA, FQGNSA. V lost 5 bases and J 0 bases, leaving 13 bases between the germline ends. CDR3 bases: TGTGCCAGCAGCCCAGACAGGACTGCTAACTATGGCTACACCTTC. Translated, it gives CASSPDRTANYGYTF. Using reference TRBV7-2 and TRBJ1-2 for the parts outside the CDR3, the full variable domain is GAGVSQSPSNKVTEKGKDVELRCDPISGHTALYWYRQSLGQGLEFLIYFQGNSAPDKSGLPSDRFSAERTGGSVSTLTIQRTQQEDSAVYLCASSPDRTANYGYTFGSGTRLTVV.

In this sample, this clone turned up a few times. The identical CDR3 is also encoded by other nucleotide sequences in the sample. The rearrangement uses TRBV12-3 or TRBV12-4 and TRBJ2-7; no definite D call. This CDR3 has 11 amino acids. Trimming shortened V by 3 bases and J by 3 bases, and 3 bases separated the two germline ends. For the CDR3, the DNA is TGTGCCAGCAGTTTGGGCTACGAGCAGTACTTC. Protein product: CASSLGYEQYF.

This sequence joins TRBV12-3 or TRBV12-4 and TRBJ2-1; possible D gene TRBD2, 6 bases. This CDR3 has 13 residues. Deletions cut 6 bases from V and 9 bases from J, with 15 bases between. The CDR3 nucleotides are TGTGCCAGCAGGAAGACTAGGACAAGTGAGCAGTTCTTC. As protein: CASRKTRTSEQFF.

The gene calls are TRBV2 and TRBJ1-6; tentatively, D is TRBD1 (6 bases). V was cut by 2 bases and J by 9 bases, with 17 bases left in between. Germline V CDR1 and CDR2: SNHLY, FYNNEI. The CDR3 consists of 16 residues. The CDR3 reads CASSEQRGTNGSPLHF. The CDR3 nucleotides read TGTGCCAGCAGTGAACAGAGGGGGACTAACGGTTCACCCCTCCACTTT. The whole variable domain, filled in from reference TRBV2 and TRBJ1-6, reads EPEVTQTPSHQVTQMGQEVILRCVPISNHLYFYWYRQILGQKVEFLVSFYNNEISEKSEIFDDQFSVERPDGSNFTLKIRSTKLEDSAMYFCASSEQRGTNGSPLHFGNGTRLTVT.

The gene calls are TRBV4-3 and TRBJ2-1; D is possibly TRBD2 (6 bases). CDR3 length: 15 residues. V shed 1 base and J shed 6 bases, with 13 bases lying between them. Per germline, CDR1 LGHNA and CDR2 YSLEER. CDR3 coding DNA: TGCGCCAGCAGCCAAGTCGGGGGAGAAGCCAATGAGCAGTTCTTC. Translation: CASSQVGGEANEQFF.

This rearrangement joins TRBV23-1 to TRBJ2-1; D not resolved. TRBV23-1 is assigned to the ORF class and has an uncertain function. The CDR3 consists of 14 residues. V was trimmed by 5 bases and J by 5 bases, leaving 13 bases between them. The CDR3 coding sequence is TGCGCCAGCAGTTCTCTCCCTTTTAACAATGAGCAGTTCTTC. This sequence encodes CASSSLPFNNEQFF.

The chain links TRBV24-1 to TRBJ1-1; 8 bases line up with TRBD1. V was pared by 4 bases and J by 5 bases, with 8 bases of the junction left unmatched. The length of the CDR3 is 15 residues. CDR1 KGHDR and CDR2 SFDVKD come from the germline V gene. CDR3: CATSESRQGITEAFF. The CDR3 nucleotides read TGTGCCACCAGTGAGTCCCGACAGGGGATTACTGAAGCTTTCTTT.

The J gene is TRBJ2-1, the V gene TRBV11-2; D might be TRBD1 or TRBD2, each matching 6 bases. The CDR3 sequence is 17 residues long. Per germline, CDR1 SGHAT and CDR2 FQNNGV. V was trimmed by 4 bases and J by 5 bases, leaving 21 bases between them. Here the CDR3 reads CASSSLRGERAHNEQFF. The CDR3, as DNA: TGTGCCAGCAGCTCTCTCAGGGGCGAGCGGGCCCACAATGAGCAGTTCTTC.

The chain couples TRBV28 to TRBJ1-2, with 7 bases aligning to TRBD1. Unmatched junction bases numbered 4, after V lost 5 bases and J lost 4 bases. CDR1 and CDR2 (germline): MDHEN, SYDVKM. The CDR3 is made up of 13 amino acids. This chain's CDR3 is CASSQDRFYGYTF. DNA of the CDR3: TGTGCCAGCAGTCAGGACAGGTTCTATGGCTACACCTTC.

The chain carries TRBV30 and TRBJ1-1, with D unresolved. Per the germline V gene, CDR1 is GTSNPN and CDR2 is SVGIG (reference sequence). Trimming shortened V by 3 bases and J by 4 bases, and 9 bases separated the two germline ends. The CDR3 extends over 12 amino acids. The CDR3 DNA is TGTGCCTGGAGCAGGAAAGCCACTGAAGCTTTCTTT. Amino acid sequence: CAWSRKATEAFF.

V and J are TRBV19 and TRBJ2-2, with D maybe TRBD1 (5 bases). This CDR3 is built from 17 residues. Germline-derived CDR1 and CDR2 are LNHDA and SQIVND (reference sequence). The V end was cut by 2 bases, the J end by 1 base, with 14 bases between. The CDR3 coding sequence is TGTGCCAGTAGTATACCAAGCAGGGTCCAGAACACCGGGGAGCTGTTTTTT. Its translation: CASSIPSRVQNTGELFF.

The V call is TRBV29-1, the J call TRBJ1-3; no clear D. Germline V CDR1 and CDR2: SQVTM, ANQGSEA. Trimming stripped 4 bases from V and 0 bases from J, with 7 bases between. The CDR3 is made up of 13 amino acids. CDR3 region: CSVVSLSGNTIYF. The DNA for the CDR3 is TGCAGCGTTGTATCTCTCTCTGGAAACACCATATATTTT. Full variable domain (remainder filled in from reference TRBV29-1 and TRBJ1-3): SAVISQKPSRDICQRGTSLTIQCQVDSQVTMMFWYRQQPGQSLTLIATANQGSEATYESGFVIDKFPISRPNLTFSTLTVSNMSPEDSSIYLCSVVSLSGNTIYFGEGSWLTVV.

The rearrangement joins TRBV11-2 to TRBJ2-1; D is undetermined. The V gene's germline CDR1 is SGHAT and CDR2 FQNNGV. V lost 2 bases and J lost 12, with 8 bases in between. This CDR3 is 11 amino acids long. CDR3 residues: CASSLTGWQFF. In DNA, the CDR3 is TGTGCCAGCAGCTTAACTGGATGGCAGTTCTTC. The variable domain in full, completed from reference TRBV11-2 and TRBJ2-1, reads EAGVAQSPRYKIIEKRQSVAFWCNPISGHATLYWYQQILGQGPKLLIQFQNNGVVDDSQLPKDRFSAERLKGVDSTLKIQPAKLEDSAVYLCASSLTGWQFFGPGTRLTVL.

The chain links TRBV7-9 to TRBJ2-5; weak D call: TRBD1 (6 bases). V shed 4 bases and J shed 5 bases, with 14 bases lying between them. This CDR3 region has 14 residues. Looked up from germline, CDR1 is SEHNR and CDR2 is FQNEAQ (reference sequence). CDR3 in DNA: TGTGCCAGCAGCTCGGACAGCTCCCGGGAGACCCAGTACTTC. This translates into CASSSDSSRETQYF.

This clone is a singleton in its sample. The chain combines TRBV7-2 with TRBJ1-1; 8 bases line up with TRBD1. The germline gives CDR1 SGHTA, CDR2 FQGNSA. V gave up 5 bases and J gave up 0 bases; unmatched junction bases: 2. The CDR3 covers 14 residues. For the CDR3, the DNA is TGTGCCAGCAGCCTGGACAGGGTGAACACTGAAGCTTTCTTT. Encoded protein: CASSLDRVNTEAFF.

This chain links TRBV19 with TRBJ2-2; D is unclear. The CDR3 is 15 residues long. V lost 3 bases and J 0 bases, leaving 8 bases between the germline ends. Germline V lookup: CDR1 LNHDA, CDR2 SQIVND (reference sequence). CDR3 coding DNA: TGTGCCAGTAGTATCACAGTATCGAACACCGGGGAGCTGTTTTTT. This sequence encodes CASSITVSNTGELFF.

V and J are TRBV10-3 and TRBJ1-1, with no clear D. This CDR3 contains 13 residues. Trimming took off 2 bases at V and 4 bases at J, with 8 bases between the two ends. Germline CDR1 and CDR2: ENHRY and SYGVKD. CDR3 DNA sequence: TGTGCCATCAGTGAGCGGGGAGGCACTGAAGCTTTCTTT. Its protein product is CAISERGGTEAFF.

The gene calls are TRBV6-2 or TRBV6-3 and TRBJ1-6, with D uncertain. Germline V gives CDR1 MNHEY, CDR2 SVGEGT. Trimming cost V 1 base and J 10 bases, with 14 bases left between them. The CDR3 length is 15 residues. The CDR3 DNA is TGTGCCAGCAGTTACTTGTTACGGGGAGGATCACCCCTCCACTTT. This codes for CASSYLLRGGSPLHF.

V gene TRBV6-6 combines with J gene TRBJ1-5; a weak D match, TRBD1 (6 bases). Germline CDR1 is MNHNY and CDR2 is SVGAGI (reference sequence). Between the trimmed V and J ends, which lost 2 bases and 6 bases, there was a span of 11 bases. The CDR3 has 14 amino acids. The CDR3 is CASSYAGESQPQHF. DNA of the CDR3: TGTGCCAGCAGTTACGCAGGGGAGAGTCAGCCCCAGCATTTT.

The chain has TRBV6-1 and TRBJ2-1; D is possibly TRBD2 (6 bases). This CDR3 is built from 15 residues. Trimming cost V 4 bases and J 6 bases, with 16 bases left between them. From germline, CDR1 is MNHNS and CDR2 SASEGT. CDR3: CASSVGAGTSNEQFF. The CDR3 DNA reads as TGTGCCAGCAGTGTCGGGGCGGGAACGTCCAATGAGCAGTTCTTC.

V usage is TRBV2 and J usage is TRBJ1-4, with 9 bases fitting TRBD1. V lost 5 bases to trimming and J lost 6 bases; unmatched junction nucleotides: 4. The germline V gene has CDR1 SNHLY and CDR2 FYNNEI. The CDR3 is 14 residues long. The CDR3 DNA reads as TGTGCCAGCAGTACAACAGGGGGCTATGAAAAACTGTTTTTT. Translating gives CASSTTGGYEKLFF.

The J gene is TRBJ2-1, the V gene TRBV9; D possibly corresponds to TRBD2 (5 bases). V dropped 0 bases and J dropped 3 bases, with 10 bases sitting between them. Per the germline V gene, CDR1 is SGDLS and CDR2 is YYNGEE. CDR3 length: 15 amino acids. In DNA, the CDR3 is TGTGCCAGCAGCGTAGGAGGGAGCGGCTACAATGAGCAGTTCTTC. Protein sequence: CASSVGGSGYNEQFF. Looking up the rest from reference TRBV9 and TRBJ2-1 gives the full variable domain: DSGVTQTPKHLITATGQRVTLRCSPRSGDLSVYWYQQSLDQGLQFLIQYYNGEERAKGNILERFSAQQFPDLHSELNLSSLELGDSALYFCASSVGGSGYNEQFFGPGTRLTVL.